This T cell receptor (beta chain) was recorded in a study of blood T cell repertoires in COVID-19 (TCRdb year 2020). For the study in its entirety: Samples covering the acute and convalescent phases of COVID-19 were provided by collaborators in the United States, Italy and Spain. The prospective study material was composed of cDNA or gDNA derived from T cells, B-cell-depleted T cells, or PBMCs. The dataset comprised deeply sampled blood TCRbeta repertoires from subjects exposed to, actively infected with, or recovered from COVID-19. The repertoires were released in a freely available public database meant as a resource for research on the immune response to SARS-CoV-2. The samples were drawn from the first 160 participants of the ongoing ImmuneRACE study and from about 1,200 subjects provided by 6 global collaborators. The sample metadata nearly always contained a de-identified subject ID, COVID-19 status, age in years and sex. HLA class I and class II types, where available, came from metadata supplied by the sample provider rather than from assay-based typing. Broad study findings and their caveats: Clinical and demographic metadata were provided uncurated, with the amount varying by source and participant.

Each collaborating institution followed its own protocols to collect whole blood in K2EDTA tubes. For TCRbeta analysis, collaborators shipped samples as frozen whole blood, isolated PBMCs, or DNA extracted from either of those sample types. Trimming accounts for 0 bases at V and 1 base at J, while the number of junction bases matched to no gene is 13. Counted from cysteine to phenylalanine, this CDR3 has 20 amino acids. Solely the CDR3 DNA is kept, with 60 bases framed from the first base. CDR1 is given as LGHDT and CDR2 as YNNKEL, both from the germline V gene (reference sequence). Notes on this clone: Its target antigen remains unknown. It has no much larger one-base neighbor in the sample; base qualities were not kept.

TCRbeta CDR3 regions were amplified from genomic DNA by means of the immunoSEQ Assay, a bias-controlled multiplex PCR. The paper's processing steps were these. The number of nucleated cells in each sample was estimated from the amplification of reference gene primers within the assay. To quantify the absolute abundance of each unique TCRbeta CDR3 rearrangement, sequence reads were collapsed and filtered. Productive Simpson clonality was computed per sample as the square root of Simpson's diversity index over productive rearrangements. What TCRdb holds here is the immuneACCESS table cut down to in-frame rearrangements. Part of the clones is not present; checked against another copy, under half of the missing clones reflect an unresolved V gene, and the others are unexplained. Clonal size and the V and J genes are those of that table, whereas D and trimming came from the DNA. The table for this sample lists 97,000 or so clones; more than 85% of them were counted only once. The ten largest clones capture 4.2% of the sample.

The chain links TRBV3-1 (or the pseudogene TRBV3-2) with TRBJ2-7, and 12 bases in between align with TRBD2. This clonotype was obtained from a man aged 18 to 30 with acute or convalescent COVID-19. The sequencing sample was made of peripheral blood. The bases read TGTGCCAGCAGCCAAGATAGTTGGCAGACTAGCGGGAGAAATTCCTACGAGCAGTACTTC. It is translated as CASSQDSWQTSGRNSYEQYF.